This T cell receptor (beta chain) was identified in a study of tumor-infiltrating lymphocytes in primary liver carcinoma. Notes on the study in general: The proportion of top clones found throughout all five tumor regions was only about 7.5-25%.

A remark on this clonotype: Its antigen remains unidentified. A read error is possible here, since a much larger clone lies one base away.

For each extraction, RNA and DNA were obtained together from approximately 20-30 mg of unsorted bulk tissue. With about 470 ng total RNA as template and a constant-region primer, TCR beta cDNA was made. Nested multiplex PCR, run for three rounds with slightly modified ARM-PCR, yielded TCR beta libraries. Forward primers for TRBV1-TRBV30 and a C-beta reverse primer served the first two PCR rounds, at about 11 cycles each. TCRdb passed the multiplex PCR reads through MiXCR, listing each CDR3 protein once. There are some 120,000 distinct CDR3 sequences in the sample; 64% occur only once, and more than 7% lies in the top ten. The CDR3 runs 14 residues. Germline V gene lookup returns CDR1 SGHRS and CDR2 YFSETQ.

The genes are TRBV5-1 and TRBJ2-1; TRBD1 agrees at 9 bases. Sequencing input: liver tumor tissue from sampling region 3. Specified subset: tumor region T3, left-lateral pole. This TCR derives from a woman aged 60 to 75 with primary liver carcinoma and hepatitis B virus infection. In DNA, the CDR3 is TGCGCCAGAAGCTTGGGGGACAGGGTCAGTGAGCAGTTCTTC. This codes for CARSLGDRVSEQFF. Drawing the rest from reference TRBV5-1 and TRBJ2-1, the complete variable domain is KAGVTQTPRYLIKTRGQQVTLSCSPISGHRSVSWYQQTPGQGLQFLFEYFSETQRNKGNFPGRFSGRQFSNSRSEMNVSTLELGDSALYLCARSLGDRVSEQFFGPGTRLTVL.